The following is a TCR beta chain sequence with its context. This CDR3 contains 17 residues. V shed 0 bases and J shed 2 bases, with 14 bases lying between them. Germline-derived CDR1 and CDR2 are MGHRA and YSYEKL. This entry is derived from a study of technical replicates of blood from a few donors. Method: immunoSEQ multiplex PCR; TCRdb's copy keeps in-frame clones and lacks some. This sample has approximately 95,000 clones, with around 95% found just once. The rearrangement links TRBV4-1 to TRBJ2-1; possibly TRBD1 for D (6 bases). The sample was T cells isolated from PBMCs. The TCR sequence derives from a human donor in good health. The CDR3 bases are TGCGCCAGCAGCCAAGATGGGGGCGGCTATGCCTACAATGAGCAGTTCTTC. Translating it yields CASSQDGGGYAYNEQFF.